Shown below are 3 T cell receptor beta chains from a single sample sequenced in a study of post-analysis software for immune sequencing data. Their antigens remain unidentified. Unique molecular identifiers were built into the TCR beta cDNA libraries. TCRdb used MiXCR to reprocess the PCR reads, holding one entry per CDR3 protein. The sample yields fewer than 600,000 distinct CDR3 sequences, around 40% seen once. Study results and limitations: About 5 TRBV segments appeared more often in patients than in controls, and TRBV5-6, TRBV5-1 and TRBV20-1 were among these.

The specimen sequenced was blood. Every receptor here comes from a girl aged 5 to 17 with multiple sclerosis.

The chain couples TRBV12-3 or TRBV12-4 to TRBJ2-7; no definite D call. This CDR3 comprises 15 residues. Trimming removed 3 bases from V and 0 bases from J, with 12 bases in between. The CDR3 nucleotides read TGTGCCAGCAGTTTTTCACCGACGAGCTCCTACGAGCAGTACTTC. Encoded protein: CASSFSPTSSYEQYF.

This clonotype was observed a handful of times. The gene calls are TRBV20-1 and TRBJ2-7, with 8 positions matching TRBD1. The CDR3 is 13 residues long. Germline values: CDR1 DFQATT, CDR2 SNEGSKA (reference sequence). Trimming removed 5 bases from V and 2 bases from J; junction bases left unmatched: 5. CDR3: CSALGQATYEQYF. In nucleotides, the CDR3 is TGCAGTGCTTTGGGACAGGCGACCTACGAGCAGTACTTC.

The rearrangement joins TRBV25-1 to TRBJ1-1, with 7 positions matching TRBD1. This CDR3 has 15 amino acids. Losses at the gene ends were 6 bases for V and 1 base for J; bases not matched to a gene: 8. The germline V gene has CDR1 MGHDK and CDR2 SYGVNS. DNA of the CDR3: TGTGCCAGCAGATCGACAGGGCGGGGGAACACTGAAGCTTTCTTT. Translating it yields CASRSTGRGNTEAFF.